The sequence of this T cell receptor (beta chain) was determined in a study of T-cell reconstitution after alpha-beta-depleted transplantation in children. Unique molecular identifiers were built into the TCRbeta library. TCRdb itself ran the PCR reads through MiXCR, one entry per CDR3 protein. The repertoire holds hundreds of thousands of distinct CDR3 sequences, with about 9.5% as singletons. Germline V gene lookup returns CDR1 SGHAT and CDR2 FQNNGV. The CDR3 runs to 19 residues. V shed 5 bases, J shed 0 bases, and the junction held 5 bases outside the gene matches. The input for sequencing was PBMCs from the stem cell graft donor, taken from the stem cell graft. This chain uses TRBV11-2 with TRBJ2-6; 15 nucleotides line up with TRBD2. This receptor was taken from a human donor who donated a stem cell graft to a child with acute lymphoblastic leukemia. The CDR3 here is CASSPGTSGGFSGANVLTF. The DNA for the CDR3 is TGTGCCAGCAGCCCAGGGACTAGCGGGGGGTTCTCTGGGGCCAACGTCCTGACTTTC.